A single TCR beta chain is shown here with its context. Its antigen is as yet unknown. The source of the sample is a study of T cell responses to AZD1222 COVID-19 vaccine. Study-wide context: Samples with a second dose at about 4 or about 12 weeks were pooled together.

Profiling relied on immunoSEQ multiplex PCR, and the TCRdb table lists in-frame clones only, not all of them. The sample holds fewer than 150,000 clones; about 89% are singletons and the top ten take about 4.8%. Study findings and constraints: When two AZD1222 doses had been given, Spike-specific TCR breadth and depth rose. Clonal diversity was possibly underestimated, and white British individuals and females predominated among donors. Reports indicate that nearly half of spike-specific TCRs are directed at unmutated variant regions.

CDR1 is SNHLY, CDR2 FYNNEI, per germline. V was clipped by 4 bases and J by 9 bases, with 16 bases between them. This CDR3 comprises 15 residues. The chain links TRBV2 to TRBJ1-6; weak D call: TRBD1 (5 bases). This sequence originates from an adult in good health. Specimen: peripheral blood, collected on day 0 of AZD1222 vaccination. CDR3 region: CASSVGAGRGSPLHF. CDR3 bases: TGTGCCAGCAGTGTTGGGGCAGGGCGAGGTTCACCCCTCCACTTT.